This T cell receptor beta chain appears in the sequencing data of a study of shared clonotypes between healthy human individuals. The CDR3 totals 14 residues. The V gene's germline CDR1 is SGHTA and CDR2 FQGNSA. V shed 2 bases and J shed 4 bases, with 9 bases lying between them. The data were produced by immunoSEQ multiplex PCR, yet TCRdb's version contains in-frame clones alone and is incomplete. The data show about 610,000 clones, 95% to 98% seen once. The specimen sequenced was naive CD4+ T cells sorted from blood. The sample's subset: CD45RA+ positively selected. This clonotype was obtained from a woman aged 30 to 39 in good health. The rearrangement uses TRBV7-2 and TRBJ1-5; D ambiguous. CDR3 nucleotides: TGTGCCAGCAGCTTATTTAGAGGTAATCAGCCCCAGCATTTT. It yields the protein CASSLFRGNQPQHF.